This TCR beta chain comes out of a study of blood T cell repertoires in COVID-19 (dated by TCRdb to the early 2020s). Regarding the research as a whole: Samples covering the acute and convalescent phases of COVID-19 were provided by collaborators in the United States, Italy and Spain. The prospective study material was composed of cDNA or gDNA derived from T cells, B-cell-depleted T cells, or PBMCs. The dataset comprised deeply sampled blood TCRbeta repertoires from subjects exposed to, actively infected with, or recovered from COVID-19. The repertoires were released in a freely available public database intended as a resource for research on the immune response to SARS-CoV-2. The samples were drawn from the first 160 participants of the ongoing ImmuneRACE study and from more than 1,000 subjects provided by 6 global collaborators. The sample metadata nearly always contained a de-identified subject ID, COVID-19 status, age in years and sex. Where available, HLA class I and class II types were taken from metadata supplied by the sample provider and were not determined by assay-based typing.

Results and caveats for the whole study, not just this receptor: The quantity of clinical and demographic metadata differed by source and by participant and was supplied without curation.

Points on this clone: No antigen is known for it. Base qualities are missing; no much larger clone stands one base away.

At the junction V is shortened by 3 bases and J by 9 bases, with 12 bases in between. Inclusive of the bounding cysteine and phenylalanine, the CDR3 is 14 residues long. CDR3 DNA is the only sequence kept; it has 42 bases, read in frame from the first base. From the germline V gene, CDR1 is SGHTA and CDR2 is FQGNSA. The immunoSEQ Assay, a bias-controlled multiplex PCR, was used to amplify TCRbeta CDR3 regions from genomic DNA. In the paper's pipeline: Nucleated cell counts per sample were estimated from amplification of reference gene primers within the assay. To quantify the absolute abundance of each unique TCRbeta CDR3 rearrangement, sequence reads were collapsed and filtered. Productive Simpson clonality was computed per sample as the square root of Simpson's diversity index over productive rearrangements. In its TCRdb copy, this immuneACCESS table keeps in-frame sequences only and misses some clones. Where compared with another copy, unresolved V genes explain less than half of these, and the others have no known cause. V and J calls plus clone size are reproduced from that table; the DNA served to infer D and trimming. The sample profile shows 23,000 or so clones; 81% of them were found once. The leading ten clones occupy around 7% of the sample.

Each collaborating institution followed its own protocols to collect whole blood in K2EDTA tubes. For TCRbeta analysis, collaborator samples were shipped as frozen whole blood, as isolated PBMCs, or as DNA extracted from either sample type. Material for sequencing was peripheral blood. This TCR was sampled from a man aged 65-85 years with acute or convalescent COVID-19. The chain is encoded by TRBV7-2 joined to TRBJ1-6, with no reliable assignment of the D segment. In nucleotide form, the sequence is TGTGCCAGCAGCTTTCAGGAGGGCTCTTCACCCCTCCACTTT. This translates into CASSFQEGSSPLHF.